These 10 T cell receptor beta chains came from one sample sequenced in a study of T cells after yellow fever vaccination. TCRdb redid the calling of the 5' RACE reads with MiXCR, one entry per CDR3 protein. The sample has a few hundred thousand distinct CDR3 sequences, 4% seen once; the top ten hold approximately 24%. The source material was PBMCs, sampled 5 days after the yellow fever booster vaccination. Receptors originate from a man younger than 35 who received the YFV17D yellow fever vaccine.

This clonotype was seen more than once but under ten times. This sequence joins TRBV28 and TRBJ2-2, with 9 bases aligning to TRBD2. Germline V CDR1 and CDR2: MDHEN, SYDVKM. The CDR3 sequence is 16 residues long. The V gene end was trimmed by 7 bases and the J gene end by 5 bases; junction bases not matched to a gene: 11. This chain's CDR3 is CASTTAGTSLTGELFF. CDR3 sequence (DNA): TGTGCCAGCACCACAGCGGGGACTAGCTTGACCGGGGAGCTGTTTTTT.

The chain employs TRBV14 and TRBJ2-7; D may be TRBD1 (5 bases). Germline-derived CDR1 and CDR2 are SGHDN and FVKESK. Deletions cut 2 bases from V and 0 bases from J, with 8 bases between. This CDR3 spans 14 amino acids. Written as DNA, the CDR3 is TGTGCCAGCAGCCAACCAGGGTACTCCTACGAGCAGTACGTC. Translated: CASSQPGYSYEQYV.

The V gene is TRBV12-3 or TRBV12-4, the J gene TRBJ2-7, with D perhaps matching TRBD1 or TRBD2 (5 bases each). V was pared by 3 bases and J by 6 bases, with 12 bases between. The CDR3 spans 13 residues. The CDR3 sequence is CASSFRGSGEQYV. In DNA form, the CDR3 reads TGTGCCAGCAGTTTTAGGGGAAGCGGCGAGCAGTACGTC.

This clonotype was seen only a few times. This chain joins TRBV2 and TRBJ2-3; 7 bases are shared with TRBD2. CDR1 and CDR2 from the germline V gene are SNHLY and FYNNEI. The CDR3 covers 15 residues. V was pared by 6 bases and J by 0 bases, with 6 bases of the junction left unmatched. The CDR3 DNA sequence: TGTGCCAGCAGCGCCGGGAGGTTTAGCACAGATACGCAGTATTTT. Translation: CASSAGRFSTDTQYF.

This clonotype was counted a few times. This sequence joins TRBV28 and TRBJ2-1, with 12 positions matching TRBD2. The germline CDR1 and CDR2 sequences are MDHEN and SYDVKM. The CDR3 covers 15 residues. V dropped 6 bases and J dropped 9; count of bases not matched to a gene: 9. The CDR3 region has the DNA TGTGCCAGCAGCCTACCTAGCGGGGGGGCCAGTGAGCAGTTCTTC. This sequence encodes CASSLPSGGASEQFF.

This clonotype was counted ten times or more. The V gene is TRBV12-3 or TRBV12-4, the J gene TRBJ1-6; D is undetermined. With 7 bases removed from V and 14 bases from J, the gap between germline ends came to 12 bases. CDR3 length: 11 residues. The CDR3 region is CASTEEVTLHF. Here the CDR3 DNA reads TGTGCCAGCACCGAGGAAGTCACCCTCCACTTT.

The sample holds many counts of this clonotype. The J gene is TRBJ2-3, the V gene TRBV20-1; D is perhaps TRBD1 or TRBD2 (5 bases each). V was trimmed by 3 bases and J by 2 bases, leaving 9 bases between them. The CDR3 is made up of 13 amino acids. The germline gives CDR1 DFQATT, CDR2 SNEGSKA (reference sequence). The CDR3, as DNA: TGCAGTGCTAGCATCGGGGCCACAGATACGCAGTATTTT. Protein product: CSASIGATDTQYF.

The rearrangement links TRBV5-1 to TRBJ1-4; tentatively, D is TRBD1 (5 bases). V lost 5 bases to trimming and J lost 6 bases, with 17 bases between them. CDR1 SGHRS and CDR2 YFSETQ come from the germline V gene. This CDR3 comprises 15 residues. The CDR3 DNA follows: TGCGCCAGCAGTAATTTCGGGACTAAGTATGAAAAACTGTTTTTT. This translates into CASSNFGTKYEKLFF. Full variable domain (rest looked up from reference TRBV5-1 and TRBJ1-4): KAGVTQTPRYLIKTRGQQVTLSCSPISGHRSVSWYQQTPGQGLQFLFEYFSETQRNKGNFPGRFSGRQFSNSRSEMNVSTLELGDSALYLCASSNFGTKYEKLFFGSGTQLSVL.

The rearrangement uses TRBV28 and TRBJ2-5; 10 bases fit TRBD2. With V trimmed by 7 bases and J by 4 bases, 18 bases remained unmatched. Germline-derived CDR1 and CDR2 are MDHEN and SYDVKM. The length of the CDR3 is 18 residues. CDR3 in amino acids: CASTPSPGSGGAGETQYF. CDR3 nucleotides: TGTGCCAGCACCCCCTCCCCTGGCAGCGGGGGGGCAGGAGAGACCCAGTACTTC.

With regard to this clonotype: A much larger clone is a single base away; this may be a read error. This chain connects TRBV29-1 to TRBJ2-7; D not resolved. Germline CDR1 reads SQVTM; CDR2 reads ANQGSEA. The CDR3 runs to 12 residues. The V end lost 4 bases, the J end lost 5 bases, and 12 bases lay between the germline ends. CDR3 in amino acids: CSVVVSGHEQYF. CDR3 sequence (DNA): TGCAGCGTTGTAGTCAGTGGCCACGAGCAGTACTTC.